The 4 T cell receptor beta chains in this list originate from one sample, sequenced in a study of tumor and adjacent non-tumor tissue in lung cancer. A modified ARM-PCR protocol with three rounds of nested PCR amplified TCRbeta. TCRdb used MiXCR to reprocess the multiplex PCR reads, holding one entry per CDR3 protein. The table shows 60,000 to 70,000 distinct CDR3 sequences, with around 82% occurring only once. No cell sorting was done before RNA was extracted from the tissue. Distant lung tissue was collected more than 3 cm away from the tumor edge. The sequencing input was distant non-tumor lung tissue. The receptors shown here come from a man aged 55 to 70 with non-small cell lung cancer.

In the case of this clonotype: Compared with germline, one end of the junction differs, possibly owing to a read error. J is TRBJ2-1 and V is TRBV11-1; TRBD1 or TRBD2 may be the D gene (5 bases each). The CDR3 spans 16 residues. Germline values: CDR1 SGHAT, CDR2 FQDESV (reference sequence). CDR3 sequence reads: CASRSSFEGTYNEQFF. The CDR3, as DNA: TGTGCCAGCAGATCCTCTTTCGAGGGGACCTACAATGAACAGTTCTTC.

Concerning this clonotype itself: The CDR3 carries no conserved terminal phenylalanine or tryptophan, so it likely arises from a read error. CDR3 protein: CVSSQLPGGASLYEQYI. CDR3 coding DNA: TGCGTCAGCAGCCAATTGCCAGGGGGCGCTTCTCTGTACGAGCAGTACATC. The chain has TRBV4-1 and TRBJ2-7; TRBD1 matches at 8 bases. The CDR3 loop spans 17 amino acids. CDR1 and CDR2 from the germline V gene are MGHRA and YSYEKL.

This clonotype was found once. This rearrangement joins TRBV5-4 to TRBJ1-1; D remains unclear. The CDR3 runs to 13 residues. The germline CDR1 and CDR2 sequences are SGHNT and YYREEE (reference sequence). Trimming left V 6 bases short and J 11 bases short, with 20 bases between. CDR3 amino acids: CASNTRSNTKAFF. Written as DNA, the CDR3 is TGTGCCAGCAACACAAGATCGAACACTAAGGCTTTCTTT.

This clonotype has a single count. In this CDR3 the conserved last residue, phenylalanine or tryptophan, is missing, so a read error is likely. The chain uses TRBV11-3 and TRBJ2-3; possible D gene TRBD2, 5 bases. This CDR3 is built from 16 residues. CDR1 is SGHNT, CDR2 YENEEA, per germline. CDR3 residues: CTSSSGLADNTDTQYL. For the CDR3, the DNA is TGTACCAGTAGCTCCGGGCTAGCAGATAACACAGATACACAGTATTTA.